This record looks at one T cell receptor (beta chain) sequence and its context. The length of the CDR3 is 14 residues. The germline gives CDR1 MNHNS, CDR2 SASEGT. Trimming took 3 bases from V and 9 from J, leaving 15 bases between them. The study sampled nominally healthy donors, though unrecorded immune exposures were likely. This sample is drawn from a study of cytomegalovirus exposure and HLA in healthy donors. The study ran its PCR with 60 Vbeta and 13 Jbeta primers. TCRdb's copy holds only in-frame clones and misses some; the assay was immunoSEQ multiplex PCR. The sample totals over 60,000 clones.

The clonotype was recovered from a female donor in good health and CMV-seropositive. Source material: PBMCs. The chain has TRBV6-1 and TRBJ2-1, with a tentative D call TRBD1 (5 bases). The CDR3 nucleotides read TGTGCCAGCAGTGATTGGTCAGGGTTGGGTGAGCAGTTCTTC. Its protein is CASSDWSGLGEQFF.